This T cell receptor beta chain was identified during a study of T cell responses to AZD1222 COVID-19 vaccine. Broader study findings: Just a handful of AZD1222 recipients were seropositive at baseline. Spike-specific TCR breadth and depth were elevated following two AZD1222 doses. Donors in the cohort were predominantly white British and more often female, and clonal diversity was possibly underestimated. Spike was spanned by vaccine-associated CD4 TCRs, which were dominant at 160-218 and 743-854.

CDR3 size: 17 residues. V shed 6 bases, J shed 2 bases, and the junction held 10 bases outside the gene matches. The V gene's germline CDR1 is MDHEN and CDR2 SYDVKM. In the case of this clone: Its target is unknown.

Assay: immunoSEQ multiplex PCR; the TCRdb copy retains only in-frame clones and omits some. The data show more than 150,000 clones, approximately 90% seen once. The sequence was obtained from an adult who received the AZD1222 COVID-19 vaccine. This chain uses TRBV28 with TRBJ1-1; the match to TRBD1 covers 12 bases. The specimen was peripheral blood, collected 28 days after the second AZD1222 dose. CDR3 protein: CASSVGTGGRRNTEAFF. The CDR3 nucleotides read TGTGCCAGCAGCGTTGGGACAGGGGGCAGAAGAAACACTGAAGCTTTCTTT.